These T cell receptor beta chains were read from a single sample in a study of shared clonotypes between healthy human individuals. TCRdb's copy holds only in-frame clones and misses some; the assay was immunoSEQ multiplex PCR. Of approximately 2,000,000 clones in the sample, around 95% were seen once. Sequenced material: naive CD8+ T cells from PBMCs. Receptors were obtained from a man aged 18 to 29 in good health. Some clones in this sample may be carry-over from other donors' samples. The CDR3 runs from the conserved cysteine through the conserved F or W. D genes are given only for firm matches.

NA,TRBV6-5,TRBJ2-1,CASSYFNRHNEQFF,TGTGCCAGCAGTTACTTCAACCGGCACAATGAGCAGTTCTTC
TRBD2,TRBV11-2,TRBJ2-7,CASSSRGRRYEQYF,TGTGCCAGCAGCTCCCGCGGGAGACGGTACGAGCAGTACTTC
NA,TRBV7-9,TRBJ2-2,CASSPPARPWDTGELFF,TGTGCCAGCAGCCCTCCCGCAAGGCCCTGGGACACCGGGGAGCTGTTTTTT
TRBD1,TRBV6-1,TRBJ2-7,CASSEAGTGGYEQYF,TGTGCCAGCAGTGAAGCCGGGACAGGGGGCTACGAGCAGTACTTC
NA,TRBV27,TRBJ2-6,CASSRRRGNDYRVTGANVLTF,TGTGCCAGCAGCCGACGTCGGGGGAACGATTACAGGGTGACTGGGGCCAACGTCCTGACTTTC
NA,TRBV7-9,TRBJ2-3,CASSLTDTQYF,TGTGCCAGCAGCTTAACAGATACGCAGTATTTT
TRBD2,TRBV27,TRBJ2-1,CASSLAGLANEQFF,TGTGCCAGCAGTTTAGCGGGACTAGCAAATGAGCAGTTCTTC
TRBD1,TRBV6-1,TRBJ2-7,CASSQGSRQGVIYEQYF,TGTGCCAGCAGTCAAGGGTCCCGACAGGGGGTGATCTACGAGCAGTACTTC
TRBD2,TRBV7-9,TRBJ2-1,CASSQSGTSVYNEQFF,TGTGCCAGCAGCCAGTCCGGGACTAGCGTATATAATGAGCAGTTCTTC
NA,TRBV19,TRBJ2-1,CASSQPYNEQFF,TGTGCCAGTAGTCAGCCCTACAATGAGCAGTTCTTC